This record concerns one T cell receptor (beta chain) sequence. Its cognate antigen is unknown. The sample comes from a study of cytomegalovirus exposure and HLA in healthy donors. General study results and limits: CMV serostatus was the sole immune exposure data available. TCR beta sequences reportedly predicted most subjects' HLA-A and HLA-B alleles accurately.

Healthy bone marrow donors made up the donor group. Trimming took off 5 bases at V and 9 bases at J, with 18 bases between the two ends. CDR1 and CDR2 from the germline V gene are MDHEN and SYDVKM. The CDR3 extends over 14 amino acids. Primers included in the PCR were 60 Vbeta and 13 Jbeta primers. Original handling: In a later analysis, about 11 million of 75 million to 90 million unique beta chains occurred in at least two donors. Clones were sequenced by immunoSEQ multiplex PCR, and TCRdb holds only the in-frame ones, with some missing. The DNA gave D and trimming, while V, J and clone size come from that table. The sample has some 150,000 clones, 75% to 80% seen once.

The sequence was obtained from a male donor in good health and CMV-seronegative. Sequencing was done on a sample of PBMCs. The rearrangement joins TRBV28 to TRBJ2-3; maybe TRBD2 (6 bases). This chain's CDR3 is CASSPGTQSRTQYF. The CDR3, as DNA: TGTGCCAGCAGTCCCGGGACTCAGAGCCGAACGCAGTATTTT.